This T cell receptor (beta chain) was retrieved from a study of regulatory T cells in long-lasting Graves disease. General observations from the study: Analysis covered peripheral blood alone, not thyroid tissue. Results may be inaccurate due to the small sample size. TRBV28, TRBJ1-2 and TRBJ2-5 were favored in persistent disease. Less diverse TCR repertoires were seen in persistent Graves' patients than in newly diagnosed ones.

Remarks on this clonotype: Its antigen is undetermined.

Time point denoted: persistent/refractory GD, antithyroid drugs over 5 years with positive TRAb. RNA from PBMCs was the source of the TCR library. Sequencing libraries for TCR beta were prepared with iRepertoire HTBI primers and Arm-PCR of CDR3 regions. TCRdb ran MiXCR on the multiplex PCR reads and lists one entry per CDR3 protein. The sample has more than 650,000 distinct CDR3 sequences, 30% seen once. Germline V CDR1 and CDR2: SEHNR, FQNEAQ (reference sequence). CDR3 size: 12 residues. V lost 3 bases and J 5 bases, leaving 8 bases between the germline ends. Sequenced here: peripheral blood mononuclear cells (PBMCs), sampled when the disease was refractory, from a patient treated with antithyroid drugs. This sequence joins TRBV7-9 and TRBJ2-7; no reliable D call. This TCR was sampled from a female donor with Graves disease. The DNA for the CDR3 is TGTGCCAGCAGCTTCATGAAGGACGAGCAGTACTTC. Protein product: CASSFMKDEQYF.